This T cell receptor (beta chain) was observed in a study of T cell responses to AZD1222 COVID-19 vaccine. Study as a whole: Pooled in the analysis were second doses at about 4 or about 12 weeks. Study observations and caveats: There were mostly white British donors and more females than males, and clonal diversity was possibly underestimated. As reported, nearly half of all spike-specific TCRs target variant regions that are unmutated. Just six AZD1222 recipients were seropositive at baseline.

Generated by immunoSEQ multiplex PCR, the TCRdb table keeps only in-frame clones and is missing some. Here the sample spans under 200,000 clones, 94% being singletons. In regard to this clone: Its antigen remains unidentified.

Germline values: CDR1 LNHDA, CDR2 SQIVND (reference sequence). V was cut by 5 bases and J by 0 bases, with 11 bases left in between. This CDR3 has 15 residues. Sequencing used peripheral blood, obtained on day 0 of AZD1222 vaccination. V is TRBV19 and J is TRBJ1-3; D gene unclear. The sequence was obtained from an adult in good health. Here the CDR3 reads CASSPSRLSGNTIYF. CDR3 coding DNA: TGTGCCAGTAGTCCCTCGCGTCTCTCTGGAAACACCATATATTTT.